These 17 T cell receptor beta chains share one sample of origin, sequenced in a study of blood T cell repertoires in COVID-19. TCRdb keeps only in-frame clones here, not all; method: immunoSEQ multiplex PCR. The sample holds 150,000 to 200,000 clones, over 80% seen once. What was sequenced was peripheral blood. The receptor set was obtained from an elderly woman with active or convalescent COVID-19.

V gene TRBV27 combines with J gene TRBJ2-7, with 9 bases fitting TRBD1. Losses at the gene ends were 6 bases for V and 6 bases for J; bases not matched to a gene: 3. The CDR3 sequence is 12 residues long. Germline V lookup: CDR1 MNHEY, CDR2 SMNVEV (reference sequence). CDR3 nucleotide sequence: TGTGCCAGCAGACCGGACAGGGGCGAGCAGTACTTC. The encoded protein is CASRPDRGEQYF.

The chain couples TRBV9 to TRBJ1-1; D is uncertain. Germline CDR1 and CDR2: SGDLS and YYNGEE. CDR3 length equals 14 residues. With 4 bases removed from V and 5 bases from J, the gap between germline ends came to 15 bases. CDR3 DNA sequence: TGTGCCAGCAGCACATACACCGGGGAGACTGAAGCTTTCTTT. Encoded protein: CASSTYTGETEAFF.

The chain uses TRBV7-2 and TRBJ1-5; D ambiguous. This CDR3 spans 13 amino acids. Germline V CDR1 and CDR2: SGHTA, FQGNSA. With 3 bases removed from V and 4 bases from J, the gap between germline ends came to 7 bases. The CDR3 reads CASSFNGNQPQHF. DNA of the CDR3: TGTGCCAGCAGCTTCAACGGGAATCAGCCCCAGCATTTT.

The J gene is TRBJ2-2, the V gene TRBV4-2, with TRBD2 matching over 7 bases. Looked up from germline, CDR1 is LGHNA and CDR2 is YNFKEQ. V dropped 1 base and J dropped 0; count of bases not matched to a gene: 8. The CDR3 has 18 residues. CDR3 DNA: TGTGCCAGCAGCCAAGGTCTAGCGGAGTCGACGAACACCGGGGAGCTGTTTTTT. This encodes CASSQGLAESTNTGELFF.

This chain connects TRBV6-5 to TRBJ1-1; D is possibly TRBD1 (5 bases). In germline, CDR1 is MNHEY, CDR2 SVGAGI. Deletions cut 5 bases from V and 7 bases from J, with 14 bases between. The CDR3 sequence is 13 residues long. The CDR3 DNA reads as TGTGCCAGCAGTCCCCGGGGGGGACGTGAAGCTTTCTTT. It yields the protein CASSPRGGREAFF.

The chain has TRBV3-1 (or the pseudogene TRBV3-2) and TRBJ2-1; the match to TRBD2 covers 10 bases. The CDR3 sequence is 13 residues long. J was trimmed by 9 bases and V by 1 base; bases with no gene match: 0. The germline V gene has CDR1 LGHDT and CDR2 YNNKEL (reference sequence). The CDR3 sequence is CASSQGTSGEQFF. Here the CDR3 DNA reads TGTGCCAGCAGCCAAGGGACTAGCGGTGAGCAGTTCTTC.

The CDR3 protein is CASSDGRQGASKTQYF. DNA for the CDR3: TGTGCCAGCAGTGACGGAAGACAGGGGGCTTCAAAGACCCAGTACTTC. The rearrangement joins TRBV6-4 to TRBJ2-5; 10 bases map to TRBD1. V was clipped by 2 bases and J by 6 bases; unmatched bases: 9. CDR1 is MRHNA and CDR2 is SNTAGT in the germline V gene. This CDR3 contains 16 residues.

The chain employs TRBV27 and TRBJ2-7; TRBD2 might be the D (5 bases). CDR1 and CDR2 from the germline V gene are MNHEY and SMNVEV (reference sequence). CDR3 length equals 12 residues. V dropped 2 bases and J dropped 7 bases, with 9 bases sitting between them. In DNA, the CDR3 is TGTGCCAGCAGTTTAGGGTCGGGAGAGCAGTACTTC. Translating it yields CASSLGSGEQYF.

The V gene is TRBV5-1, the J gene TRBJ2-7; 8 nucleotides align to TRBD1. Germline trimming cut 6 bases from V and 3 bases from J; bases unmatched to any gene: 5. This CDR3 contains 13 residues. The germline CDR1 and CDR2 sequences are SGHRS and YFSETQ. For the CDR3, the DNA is TGCGCCAGCAACTACGGGACAGGCTACGAGCAGTACTTC. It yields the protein CASNYGTGYEQYF. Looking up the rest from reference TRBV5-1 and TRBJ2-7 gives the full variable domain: KAGVTQTPRYLIKTRGQQVTLSCSPISGHRSVSWYQQTPGQGLQFLFEYFSETQRNKGNFPGRFSGRQFSNSRSEMNVSTLELGDSALYLCASNYGTGYEQYFGPGTRLTVT.

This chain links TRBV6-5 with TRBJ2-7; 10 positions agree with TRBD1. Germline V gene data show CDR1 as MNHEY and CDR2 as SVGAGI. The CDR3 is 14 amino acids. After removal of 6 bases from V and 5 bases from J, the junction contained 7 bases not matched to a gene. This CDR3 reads CASRRRQGANEQYF. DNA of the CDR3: TGTGCCAGCAGACGAAGACAGGGGGCTAACGAGCAGTACTTC.

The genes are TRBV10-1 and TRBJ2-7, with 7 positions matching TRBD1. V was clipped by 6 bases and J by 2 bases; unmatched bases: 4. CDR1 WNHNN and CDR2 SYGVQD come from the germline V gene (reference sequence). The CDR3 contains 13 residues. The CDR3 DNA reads TGCGCCAGCAGCCAACAGGGGACCTACGAGCAGTACTTC. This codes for CASSQQGTYEQYF.

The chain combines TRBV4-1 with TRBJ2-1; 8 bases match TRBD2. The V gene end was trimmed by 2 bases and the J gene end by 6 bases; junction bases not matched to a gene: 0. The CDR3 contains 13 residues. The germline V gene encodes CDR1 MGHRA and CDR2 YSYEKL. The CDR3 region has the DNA TGCGCCAGCAGCCAACTAGCGGGCAATGAGCAGTTCTTC. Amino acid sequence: CASSQLAGNEQFF.

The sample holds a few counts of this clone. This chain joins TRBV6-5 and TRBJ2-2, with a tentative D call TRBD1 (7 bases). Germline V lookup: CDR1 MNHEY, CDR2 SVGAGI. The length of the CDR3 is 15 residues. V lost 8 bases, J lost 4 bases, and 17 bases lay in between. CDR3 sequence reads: CASRRDSDSTGELFF. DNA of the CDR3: TGTGCCAGCCGGAGGGACAGTGATTCCACCGGGGAGCTGTTTTTT.

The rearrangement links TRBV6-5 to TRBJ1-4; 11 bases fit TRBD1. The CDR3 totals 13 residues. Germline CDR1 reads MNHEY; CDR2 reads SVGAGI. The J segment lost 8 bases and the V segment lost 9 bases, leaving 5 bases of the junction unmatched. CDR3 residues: CASDRDRGEKLFF. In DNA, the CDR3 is TGTGCCAGTGACCGGGACAGGGGGGAAAAACTGTTTTTT.

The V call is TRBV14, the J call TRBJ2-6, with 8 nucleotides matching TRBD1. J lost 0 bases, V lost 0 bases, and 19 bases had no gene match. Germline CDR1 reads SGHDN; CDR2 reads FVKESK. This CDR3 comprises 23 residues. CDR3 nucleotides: TGTGCCAGCAGCCAAGATTGGGTAGGCAGGGGGCGACTTGCTACCTCTGGGGCCAACGTCCTGACTTTC. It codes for CASSQDWVGRGRLATSGANVLTF.

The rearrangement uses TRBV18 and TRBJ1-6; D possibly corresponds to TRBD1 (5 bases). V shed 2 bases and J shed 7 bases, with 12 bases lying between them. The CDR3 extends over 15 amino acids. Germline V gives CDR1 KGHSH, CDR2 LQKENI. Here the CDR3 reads CASSPTPGNNSPLHF. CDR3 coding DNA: TGTGCCAGCTCACCAACCCCAGGGAACAATTCACCCCTCCACTTT.

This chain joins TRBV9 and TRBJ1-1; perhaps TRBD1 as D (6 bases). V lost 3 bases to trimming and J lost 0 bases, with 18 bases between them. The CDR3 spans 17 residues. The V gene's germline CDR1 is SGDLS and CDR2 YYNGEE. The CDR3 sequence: CASSAAAQGFMNTEAFF. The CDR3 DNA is TGTGCCAGCAGCGCAGCAGCACAGGGATTCATGAACACTGAAGCTTTCTTT.